This TCR beta chain was observed in a study of blood T cell repertoires in COVID-19. Study summary: Acute and convalescent COVID-19 samples came from the United States, Italy and Spain. From T cells, B-cell-depleted T cells, or PBMCs came the material, which was cDNA or gDNA.

Original processing notes: Counts of nucleated cells, estimated from reference gene primer amplification, were obtained. The method was immunoSEQ multiplex PCR; TCRdb's version includes in-frame clones alone and lacks a portion of them. The DNA gave D and trimming, while V, J and clone size come from that table. The table shows about 400,000 clones, with around 84% occurring only once. CDR3 length: 14 residues. V shed 3 bases and J shed 5 bases, with 13 bases lying between them. CDR1 is LGHDT and CDR2 is YNNKEL in the germline V gene (reference sequence). This TCR was sampled from a human donor in a cohort sampled during active COVID-19. Sequenced: peripheral blood. This sequence joins TRBV3-1 (or the pseudogene TRBV3-2) and TRBJ2-5; D gene ambiguous. As DNA, the CDR3 is TGTGCCAGCAGCCAGATGGTAGGAGTCGAGACCCAGTACTTC. This gives the protein CASSQMVGVETQYF.